The clone carrying this T cell receptor (beta chain) showed up just once. Antigen: not known. V gave up 5 bases and J gave up 0 bases, with 10 bases separating them. The length of the CDR3 is 14 residues. Germline CDR1 is SGHTA and CDR2 is FQGNSA. This specimen belongs to a study of prognosis after radiotherapy for stage I lung cancer. Study-wide context: Patients in the cohort never received concurrent therapy with stereotactic body radiotherapy. Distant metastases after radiotherapy occurred in a handful of patients at a median of about seven months; over 14 showed no significant progression. Points from the study as a whole: A drop in unique TCR clone counts was seen after stereotactic body radiation therapy, median roughly 10,000 versus 7,000.

TCR beta CDR3 amplification from genomic DNA was performed by two-round multiplex PCR. Primers were specific to each TRBV and TRBJ gene in first-round PCR. Universal primers primed the second round of PCR. MiXCR was run by TCRdb on the multiplex PCR reads, yielding one entry per CDR3 protein. The table records 15,000 to 20,000 distinct CDR3 sequences, approximately 31% of them present only once. The clonotype originates from a donor over 45 with non-small cell lung cancer. Sequencing was performed on PBMCs, taken before or after stereotactic body radiation therapy (not recorded which). The J gene is TRBJ2-5, the V gene TRBV7-2; D is unresolved. In DNA form, the CDR3 reads TGTGCCAGCAGCCGTGGCCAAAACCAAGAGACCCAGTACTTC. This codes for CASSRGQNQETQYF.